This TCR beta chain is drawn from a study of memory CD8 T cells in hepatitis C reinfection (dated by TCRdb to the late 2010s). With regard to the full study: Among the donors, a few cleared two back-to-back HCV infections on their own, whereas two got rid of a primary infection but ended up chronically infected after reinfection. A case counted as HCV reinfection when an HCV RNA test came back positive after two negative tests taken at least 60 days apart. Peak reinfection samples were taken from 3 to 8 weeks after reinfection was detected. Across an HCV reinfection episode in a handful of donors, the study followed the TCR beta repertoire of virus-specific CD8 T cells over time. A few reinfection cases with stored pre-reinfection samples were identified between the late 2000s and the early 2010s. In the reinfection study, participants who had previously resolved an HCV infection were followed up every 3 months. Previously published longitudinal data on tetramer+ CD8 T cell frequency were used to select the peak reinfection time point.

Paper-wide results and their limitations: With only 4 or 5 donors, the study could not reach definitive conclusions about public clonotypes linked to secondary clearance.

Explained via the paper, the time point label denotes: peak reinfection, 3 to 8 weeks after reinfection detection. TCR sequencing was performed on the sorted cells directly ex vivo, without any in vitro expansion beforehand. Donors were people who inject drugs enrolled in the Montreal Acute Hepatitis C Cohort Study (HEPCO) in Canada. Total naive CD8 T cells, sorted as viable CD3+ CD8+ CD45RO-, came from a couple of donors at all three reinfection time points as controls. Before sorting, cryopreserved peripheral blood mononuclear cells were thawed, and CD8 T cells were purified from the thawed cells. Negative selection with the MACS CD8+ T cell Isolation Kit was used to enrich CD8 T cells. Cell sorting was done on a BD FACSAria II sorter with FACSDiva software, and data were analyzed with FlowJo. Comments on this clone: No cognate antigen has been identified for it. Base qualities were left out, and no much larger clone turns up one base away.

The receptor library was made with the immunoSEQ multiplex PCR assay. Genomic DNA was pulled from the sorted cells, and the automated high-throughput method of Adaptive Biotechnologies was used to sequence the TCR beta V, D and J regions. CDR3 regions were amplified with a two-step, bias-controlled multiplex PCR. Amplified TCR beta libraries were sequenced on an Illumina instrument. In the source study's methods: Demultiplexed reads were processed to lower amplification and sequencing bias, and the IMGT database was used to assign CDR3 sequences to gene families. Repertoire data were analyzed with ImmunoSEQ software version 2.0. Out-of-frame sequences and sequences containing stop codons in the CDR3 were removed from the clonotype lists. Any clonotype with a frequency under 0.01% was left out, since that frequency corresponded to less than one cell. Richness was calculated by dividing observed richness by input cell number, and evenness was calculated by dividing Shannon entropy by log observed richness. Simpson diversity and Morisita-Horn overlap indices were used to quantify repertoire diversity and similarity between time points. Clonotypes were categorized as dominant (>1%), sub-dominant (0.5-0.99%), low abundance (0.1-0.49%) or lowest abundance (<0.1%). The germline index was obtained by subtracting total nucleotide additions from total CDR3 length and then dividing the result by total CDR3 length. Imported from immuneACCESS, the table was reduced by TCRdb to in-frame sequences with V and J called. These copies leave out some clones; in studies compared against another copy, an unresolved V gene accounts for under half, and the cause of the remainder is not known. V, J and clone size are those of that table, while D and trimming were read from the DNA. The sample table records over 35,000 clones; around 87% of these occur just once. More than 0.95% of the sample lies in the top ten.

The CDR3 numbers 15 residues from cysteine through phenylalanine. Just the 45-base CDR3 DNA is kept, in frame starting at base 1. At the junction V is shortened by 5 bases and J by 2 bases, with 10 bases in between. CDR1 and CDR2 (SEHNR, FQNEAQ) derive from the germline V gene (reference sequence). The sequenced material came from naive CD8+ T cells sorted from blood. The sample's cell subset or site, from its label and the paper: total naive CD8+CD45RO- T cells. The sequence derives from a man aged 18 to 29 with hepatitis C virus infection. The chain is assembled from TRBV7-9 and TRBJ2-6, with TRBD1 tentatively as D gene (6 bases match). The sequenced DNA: TGTGCCAGCAGCGGAACAGGGACTGGGGCCAACGTCCTGACTTTC. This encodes CASSGTGTGANVLTF.